A single sample is the source of the 2 T cell receptor beta chains below, sequenced in a study of preoperative IRX-2 immunotherapy in early breast cancer. The treatment: preoperative locoregional IRX-2 cytokine immunotherapy. Profiled with immunoSEQ multiplex PCR; TCRdb holds only in-frame clones, not every one. The repertoire has several hundred clones, approximately 79% of them found once; the top ten carry less than 15%. The sample was tumor tissue, taken after IRX-2 immunotherapy. The receptors were sampled from a human donor with breast cancer.

V and J are TRBV6-8 and TRBJ1-1; 7 bases align to TRBD1. Per germline, CDR1 MNHGY and CDR2 SAAAGT. V lost 5 bases, J lost 2 bases, and 2 bases stayed unmatched. The CDR3 spans 13 residues. The CDR3 spells CASSRDSNTEAFF. The DNA of the CDR3 is TGTGCCAGCAGTAGGGACAGTAACACTGAAGCTTTCTTT.

The chain employs TRBV7-5 and TRBJ1-3. TRBV7-5 is given as a pseudogene. CDR3 size: 17 residues. This chain's CDR3 is CASSARARAISGNTIYF. The CDR3 nucleotides read TGTGCCAGCAGCGCACGGGCCCGGGCCATCTCTGGAAACACCATATATTTT.